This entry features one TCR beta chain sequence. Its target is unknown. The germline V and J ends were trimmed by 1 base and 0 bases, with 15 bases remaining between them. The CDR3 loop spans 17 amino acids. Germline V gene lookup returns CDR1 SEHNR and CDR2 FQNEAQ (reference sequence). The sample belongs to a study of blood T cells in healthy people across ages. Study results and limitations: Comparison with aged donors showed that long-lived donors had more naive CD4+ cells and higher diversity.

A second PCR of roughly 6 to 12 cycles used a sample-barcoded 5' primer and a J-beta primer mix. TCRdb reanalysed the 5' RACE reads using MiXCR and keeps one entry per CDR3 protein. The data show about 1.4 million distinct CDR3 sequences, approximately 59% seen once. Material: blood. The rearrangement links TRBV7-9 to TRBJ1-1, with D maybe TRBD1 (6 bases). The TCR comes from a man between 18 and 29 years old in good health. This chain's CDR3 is CASSLGSQGTMNTEAFF. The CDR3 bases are TGTGCCAGCAGCTTAGGGTCGCAGGGGACCATGAACACTGAAGCTTTCTTT. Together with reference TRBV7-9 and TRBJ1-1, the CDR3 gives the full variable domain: DTGVSQNPRHKITKRGQNVTFRCDPISEHNRLYWYRQTLGQGPEFLTYFQNEAQLEKSRLLSDRFSAERPKGSFSTLEIQRTEQGDSAMYLCASSLGSQGTMNTEAFFGQGTRLTVV.